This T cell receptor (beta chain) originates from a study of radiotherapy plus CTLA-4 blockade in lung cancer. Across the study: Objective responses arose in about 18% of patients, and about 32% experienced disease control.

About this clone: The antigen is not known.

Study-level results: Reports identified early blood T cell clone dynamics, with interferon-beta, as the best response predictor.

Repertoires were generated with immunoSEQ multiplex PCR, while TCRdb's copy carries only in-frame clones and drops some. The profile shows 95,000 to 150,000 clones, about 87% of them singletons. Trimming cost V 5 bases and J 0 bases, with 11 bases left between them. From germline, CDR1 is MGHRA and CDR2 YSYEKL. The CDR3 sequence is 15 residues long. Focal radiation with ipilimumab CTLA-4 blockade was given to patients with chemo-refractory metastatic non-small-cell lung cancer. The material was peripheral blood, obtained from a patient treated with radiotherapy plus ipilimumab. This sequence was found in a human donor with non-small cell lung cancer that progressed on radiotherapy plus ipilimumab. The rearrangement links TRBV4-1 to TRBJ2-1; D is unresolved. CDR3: CASSADLISYNEQFF. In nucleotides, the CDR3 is TGCGCCAGCAGCGCCGACTTAATCTCCTACAATGAGCAGTTCTTC.